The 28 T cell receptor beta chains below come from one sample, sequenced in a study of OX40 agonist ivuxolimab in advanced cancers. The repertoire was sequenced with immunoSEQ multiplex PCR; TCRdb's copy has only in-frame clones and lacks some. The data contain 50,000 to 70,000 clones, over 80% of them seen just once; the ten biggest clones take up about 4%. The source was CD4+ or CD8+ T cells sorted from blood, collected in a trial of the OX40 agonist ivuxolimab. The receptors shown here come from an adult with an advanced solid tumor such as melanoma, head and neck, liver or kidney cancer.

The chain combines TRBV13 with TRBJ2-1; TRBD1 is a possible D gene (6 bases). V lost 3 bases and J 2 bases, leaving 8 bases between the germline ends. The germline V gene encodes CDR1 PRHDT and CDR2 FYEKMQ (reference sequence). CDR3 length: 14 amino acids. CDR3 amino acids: CASSFKGAYNEQFF. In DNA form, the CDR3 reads TGTGCCAGCAGCTTCAAGGGGGCCTACAATGAGCAGTTCTTC. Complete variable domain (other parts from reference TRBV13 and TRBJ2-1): AAGVIQSPRHLIKEKRETATLKCYPIPRHDTVYWYQQGPGQDPQFLISFYEKMQSDKGSIPDRFSAQQFSDYHSELNMSSLELGDSALYFCASSFKGAYNEQFFGPGTRLTVL.

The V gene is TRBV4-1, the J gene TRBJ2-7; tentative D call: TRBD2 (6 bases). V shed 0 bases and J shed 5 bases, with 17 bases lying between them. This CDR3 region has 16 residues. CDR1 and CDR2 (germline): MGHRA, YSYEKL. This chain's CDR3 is CASSQDLGTWKDEQYF. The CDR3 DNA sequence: TGCGCCAGCAGCCAAGATCTCGGGACTTGGAAGGACGAGCAGTACTTC.

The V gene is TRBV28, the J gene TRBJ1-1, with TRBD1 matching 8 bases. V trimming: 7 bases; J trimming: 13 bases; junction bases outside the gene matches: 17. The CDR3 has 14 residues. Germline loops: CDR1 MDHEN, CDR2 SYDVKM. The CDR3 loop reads CASNPSGGNLRVFF. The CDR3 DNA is TGTGCCAGCAATCCTTCAGGGGGCAATTTGAGAGTTTTCTTT.

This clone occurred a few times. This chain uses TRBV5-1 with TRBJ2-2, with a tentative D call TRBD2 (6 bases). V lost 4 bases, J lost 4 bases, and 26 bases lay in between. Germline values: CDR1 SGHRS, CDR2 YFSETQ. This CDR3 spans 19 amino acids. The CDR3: CASSRSSTGDFFGTGELFF. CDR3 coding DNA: TGCGCCAGCAGCCGCTCCAGTACGGGAGATTTCTTCGGCACCGGGGAGCTGTTTTTT. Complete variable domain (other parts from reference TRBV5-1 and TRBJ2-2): KAGVTQTPRYLIKTRGQQVTLSCSPISGHRSVSWYQQTPGQGLQFLFEYFSETQRNKGNFPGRFSGRQFSNSRSEMNVSTLELGDSALYLCASSRSSTGDFFGTGELFFGEGSRLTVL.

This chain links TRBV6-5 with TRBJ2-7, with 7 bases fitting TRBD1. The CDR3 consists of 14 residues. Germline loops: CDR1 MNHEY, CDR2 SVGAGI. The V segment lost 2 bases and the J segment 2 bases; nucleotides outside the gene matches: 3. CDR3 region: CASSYLGQTYEQYF. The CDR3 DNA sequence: TGTGCCAGCAGTTACCTGGGACAGACCTACGAGCAGTACTTC.

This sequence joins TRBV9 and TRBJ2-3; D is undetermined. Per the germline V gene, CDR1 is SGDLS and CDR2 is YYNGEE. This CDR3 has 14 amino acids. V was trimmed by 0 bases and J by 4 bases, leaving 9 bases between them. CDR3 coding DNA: TGTGCCAGCAGCGTAGACCTACACGCAGATACGCAGTATTTT. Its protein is CASSVDLHADTQYF.

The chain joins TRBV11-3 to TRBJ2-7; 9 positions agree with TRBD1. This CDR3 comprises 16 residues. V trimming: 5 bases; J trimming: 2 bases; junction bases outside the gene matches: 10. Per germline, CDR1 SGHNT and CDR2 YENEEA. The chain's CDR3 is CASSRGTGYRAYEQYF. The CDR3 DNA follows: TGTGCCAGCAGCCGGGGGACAGGGTATAGGGCCTACGAGCAGTACTTC.

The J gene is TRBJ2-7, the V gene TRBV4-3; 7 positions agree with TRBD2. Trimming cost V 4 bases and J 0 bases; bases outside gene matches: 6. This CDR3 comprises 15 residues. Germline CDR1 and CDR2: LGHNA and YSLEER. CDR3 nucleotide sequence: TGCGCCAGCAGCCGGCGGGACTACCGCTCCTACGAGCAGTACTTC. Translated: CASSRRDYRSYEQYF.

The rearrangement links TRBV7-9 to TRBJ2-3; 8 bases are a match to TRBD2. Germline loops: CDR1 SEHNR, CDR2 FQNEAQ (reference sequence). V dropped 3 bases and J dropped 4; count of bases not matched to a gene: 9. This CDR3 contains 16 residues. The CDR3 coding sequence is TGTGCCAGCAGCTTTAGTGGGACTAGTCGCCCAGATACGCAGTATTTT. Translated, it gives CASSFSGTSRPDTQYF.

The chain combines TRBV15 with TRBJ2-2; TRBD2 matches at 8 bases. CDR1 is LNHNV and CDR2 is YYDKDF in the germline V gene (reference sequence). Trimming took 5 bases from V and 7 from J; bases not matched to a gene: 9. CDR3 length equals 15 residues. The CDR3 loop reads CATSLLSGTLGELFF. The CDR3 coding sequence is TGTGCCACCAGCCTACTTAGCGGGACCCTCGGGGAGCTGTTTTTT. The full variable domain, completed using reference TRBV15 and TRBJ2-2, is DAMVIQNPRYQVTQFGKPVTLSCSQTLNHNVMYWYQQKSSQAPKLLFHYYDKDFNNEADTPDNFQSRRPNTSFCFLDIRSPGLGDTAMYLCATSLLSGTLGELFFGEGSRLTVL.

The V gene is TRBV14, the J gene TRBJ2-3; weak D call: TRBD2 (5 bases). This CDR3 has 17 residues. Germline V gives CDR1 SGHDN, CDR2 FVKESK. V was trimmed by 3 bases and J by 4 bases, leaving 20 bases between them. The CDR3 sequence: CASSQAGFRPEADTQYF. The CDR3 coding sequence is TGTGCCAGCAGCCAGGCTGGGTTCCGTCCGGAGGCAGATACGCAGTATTTT.

CDR3 coding DNA: TGTGCCAGCTCACCGTCTGGGGCCAACGTCCTGACTTTC. This codes for CASSPSGANVLTF. This sequence joins TRBV18 and TRBJ2-6; D is undetermined. CDR1 KGHSH and CDR2 LQKENI come from the germline V gene. V lost 3 bases, J lost 1 base, and 1 base lay in between. This CDR3 has 13 amino acids.

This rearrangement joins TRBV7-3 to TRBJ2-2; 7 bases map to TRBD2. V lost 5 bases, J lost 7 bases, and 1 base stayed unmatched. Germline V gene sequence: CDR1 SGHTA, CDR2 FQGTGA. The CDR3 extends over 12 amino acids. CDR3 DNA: TGTGCCAGCAGCCCGGGGGGCGGGGAGCTGTTTTTT. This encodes CASSPGGGELFF.

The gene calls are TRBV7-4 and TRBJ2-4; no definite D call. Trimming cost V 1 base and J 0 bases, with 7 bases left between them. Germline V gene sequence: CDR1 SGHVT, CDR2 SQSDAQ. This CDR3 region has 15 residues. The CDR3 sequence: CASSLVSLAKNIQYF. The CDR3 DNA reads TGTGCCAGCAGCTTAGTCAGCCTAGCCAAAAACATTCAGTACTTC.

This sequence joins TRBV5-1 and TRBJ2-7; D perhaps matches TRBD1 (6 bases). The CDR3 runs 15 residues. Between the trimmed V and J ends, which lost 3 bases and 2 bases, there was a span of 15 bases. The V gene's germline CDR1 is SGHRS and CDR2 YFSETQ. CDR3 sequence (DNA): TGCGCCAGCAGCTGGACTGACGACAGGACCTACGAGCAGTACTTC. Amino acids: CASSWTDDRTYEQYF.

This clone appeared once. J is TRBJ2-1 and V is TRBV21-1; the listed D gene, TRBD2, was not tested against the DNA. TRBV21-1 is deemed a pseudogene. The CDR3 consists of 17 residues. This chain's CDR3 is CASSKDKAGGGSDEQFF. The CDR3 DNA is TGTGCCAGCAGCAAAGACAAGGCGGGAGGAGGGAGCGATGAGCAGTTCTTC.

The CDR3 region is CASSTGPHNYEQYF. The CDR3 nucleotides read TGTGCCAGCAGCACAGGTCCGCATAACTACGAGCAGTACTTC. The J gene is TRBJ2-7, the V gene TRBV27; D may be TRBD1 (5 bases). The CDR3 extends over 14 amino acids. Trimming cost V 6 bases and J 3 bases, with 15 bases left between them. In germline, CDR1 is MNHEY, CDR2 SMNVEV (reference sequence).

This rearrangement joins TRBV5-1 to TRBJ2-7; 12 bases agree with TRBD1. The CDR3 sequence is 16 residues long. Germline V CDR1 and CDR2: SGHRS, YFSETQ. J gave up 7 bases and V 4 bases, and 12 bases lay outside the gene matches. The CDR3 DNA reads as TGCGCCAGCAGCAGCAGCCCGGGACAGGGGGCGTGGGAGCAGTACTTC. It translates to CASSSSPGQGAWEQYF. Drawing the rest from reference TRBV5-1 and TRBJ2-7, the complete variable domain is KAGVTQTPRYLIKTRGQQVTLSCSPISGHRSVSWYQQTPGQGLQFLFEYFSETQRNKGNFPGRFSGRQFSNSRSEMNVSTLELGDSALYLCASSSSPGQGAWEQYFGPGTRLTVT.

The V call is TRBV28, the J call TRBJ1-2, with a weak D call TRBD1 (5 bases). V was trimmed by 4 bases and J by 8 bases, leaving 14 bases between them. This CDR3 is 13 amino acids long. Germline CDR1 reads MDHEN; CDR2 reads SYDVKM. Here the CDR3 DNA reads TGTGCCAGCAGTTCCGGGACGGTGGGGGGCTACACCTTC. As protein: CASSSGTVGGYTF.

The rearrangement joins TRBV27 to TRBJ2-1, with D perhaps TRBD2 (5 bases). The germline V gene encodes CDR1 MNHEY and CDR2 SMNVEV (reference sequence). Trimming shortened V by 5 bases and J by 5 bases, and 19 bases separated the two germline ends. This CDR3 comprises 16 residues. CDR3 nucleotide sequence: TGTGCCAGCAGTCCTGGGCCACGGCGGGTCGACAATGAGCAGTTCTTC. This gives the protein CASSPGPRRVDNEQFF.

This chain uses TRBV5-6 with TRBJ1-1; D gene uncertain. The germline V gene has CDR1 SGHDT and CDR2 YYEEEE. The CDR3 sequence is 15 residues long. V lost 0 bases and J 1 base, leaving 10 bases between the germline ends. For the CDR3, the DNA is TGTGCCAGCAGCTTGGCTGGGATCCAGAACACTGAAGCTTTCTTT. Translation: CASSLAGIQNTEAFF.

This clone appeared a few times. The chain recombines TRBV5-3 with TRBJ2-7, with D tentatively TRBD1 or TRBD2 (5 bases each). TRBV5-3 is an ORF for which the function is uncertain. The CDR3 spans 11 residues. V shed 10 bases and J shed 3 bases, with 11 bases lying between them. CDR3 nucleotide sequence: TGTGCCTCCGGGGCGATCTACGAGCAGTACTTC. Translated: CASGAIYEQYF.

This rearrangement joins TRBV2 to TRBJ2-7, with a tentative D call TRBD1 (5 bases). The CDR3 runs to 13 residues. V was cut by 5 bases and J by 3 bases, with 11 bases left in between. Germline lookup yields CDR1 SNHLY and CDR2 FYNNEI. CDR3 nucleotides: TGTGCCAGCAGTTCCCGTAGGGGCTACGAGCAGTACTTC. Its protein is CASSSRRGYEQYF. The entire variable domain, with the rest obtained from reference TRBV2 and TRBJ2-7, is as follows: EPEVTQTPSHQVTQMGQEVILRCVPISNHLYFYWYRQILGQKVEFLVSFYNNEISEKSEIFDDQFSVERPDGSNFTLKIRSTKLEDSAMYFCASSSRRGYEQYFGPGTRLTVT.

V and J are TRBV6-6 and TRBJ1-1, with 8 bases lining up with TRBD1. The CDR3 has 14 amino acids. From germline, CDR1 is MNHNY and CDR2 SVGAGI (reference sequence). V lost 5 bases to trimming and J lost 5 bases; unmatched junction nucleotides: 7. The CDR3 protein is CASSHRGMFTEAFF. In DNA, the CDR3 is TGTGCCAGCAGTCACAGGGGGATGTTTACTGAAGCTTTCTTT.

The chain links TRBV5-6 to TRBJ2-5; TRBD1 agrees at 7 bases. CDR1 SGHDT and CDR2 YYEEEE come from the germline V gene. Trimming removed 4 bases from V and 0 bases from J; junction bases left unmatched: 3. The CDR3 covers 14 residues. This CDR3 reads CASSRGQYQETQYF. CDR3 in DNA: TGTGCCAGCAGCAGGGGACAGTACCAAGAGACCCAGTACTTC. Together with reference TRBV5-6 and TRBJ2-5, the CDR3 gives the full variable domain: DAGVTQSPTHLIKTRGQQVTLRCSPKSGHDTVSWYQQALGQGPQFIFQYYEEEERQRGNFPDRFSGHQFPNYSSELNVNALLLGDSALYLCASSRGQYQETQYFGPGTRLLVL.

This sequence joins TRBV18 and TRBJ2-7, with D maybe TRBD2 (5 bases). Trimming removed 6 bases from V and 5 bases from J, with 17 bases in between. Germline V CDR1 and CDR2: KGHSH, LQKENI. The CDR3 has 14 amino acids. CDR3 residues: CASSPVGNGNEQYF. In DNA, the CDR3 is TGTGCCAGCTCCCCAGTAGGTAACGGGAACGAGCAGTACTTC.

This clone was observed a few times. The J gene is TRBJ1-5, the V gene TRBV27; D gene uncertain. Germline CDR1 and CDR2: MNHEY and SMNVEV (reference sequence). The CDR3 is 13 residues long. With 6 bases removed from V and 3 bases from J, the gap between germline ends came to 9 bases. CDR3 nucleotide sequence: TGTGCCAGCAGCGTCAGAATCAATCAGCCCCAGCATTTT. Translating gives CASSVRINQPQHF.

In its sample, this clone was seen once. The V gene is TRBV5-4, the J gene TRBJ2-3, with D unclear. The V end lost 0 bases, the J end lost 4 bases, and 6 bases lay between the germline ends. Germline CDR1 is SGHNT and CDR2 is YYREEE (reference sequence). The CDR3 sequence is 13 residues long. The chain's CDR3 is CASSLASADTQYF. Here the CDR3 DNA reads TGTGCCAGCAGCTTGGCCTCCGCAGATACGCAGTATTTT.